The 28 T cell receptor beta chains listed next were all sequenced from one sample in a study of blood T cell repertoires in COVID-19. This table comes from immunoSEQ multiplex PCR, and its TCRdb copy is limited to in-frame clones, with some not included. The data contain about 310,000 clones, around 90% of them singletons. Sequencing used peripheral blood. Source of these receptors: a woman in her twenties or thirties with COVID-19, enrolled during active disease.

This chain links TRBV4-2 with TRBJ2-7, with 10 bases fitting TRBD2. This CDR3 has 14 residues. V gave up 1 base and J gave up 4 bases; unmatched junction bases: 1. Germline V gene data show CDR1 as LGHNA and CDR2 as YNFKEQ. The CDR3 region is CASSQGLAGYEQYF. CDR3 bases: TGTGCCAGCAGCCAAGGACTAGCGGGTTACGAGCAGTACTTC.

With respect to this clone: Distinct nucleotide sequences in the sample also encode this CDR3. V usage is TRBV7-9 and J usage is TRBJ2-7; D ambiguous. The CDR3 is made up of 12 amino acids. Trimming cost V 6 bases and J 3 bases, with 9 bases left between them. Per germline, CDR1 SEHNR and CDR2 FQNEAQ (reference sequence). For the CDR3, the DNA is TGTGCCAGCAGTCTAACGGGCTACGAGCAGTACTTC. It yields the protein CASSLTGYEQYF. The whole variable domain, remainder taken from reference TRBV7-9 and TRBJ2-7, is DTGVSQNPRHKITKRGQNVTFRCDPISEHNRLYWYRQTLGQGPEFLTYFQNEAQLEKSRLLSDRFSAERPKGSFSTLEIQRTEQGDSAMYLCASSLTGYEQYFGPGTRLTVT.

The chain carries TRBV20-1 and TRBJ2-3; D not certain. V was clipped by 3 bases and J by 5 bases, with 6 bases between them. This CDR3 is 11 amino acids long. Per the germline V gene, CDR1 is DFQATT and CDR2 is SNEGSKA (reference sequence). Here the CDR3 reads CSASLRDTQYF. In nucleotides, the CDR3 is TGCAGTGCTAGTCTCCGAGATACGCAGTATTTT.

This chain links TRBV5-1 with TRBJ2-7, with 12 bases aligning to TRBD2. CDR1 is SGHRS and CDR2 is YFSETQ in the germline V gene. The CDR3 is 15 residues long. V lost 4 bases, J lost 5 bases, and 7 bases stayed unmatched. CDR3 in amino acids: CASSLRLAGVHEQYF. The DNA of the CDR3 is TGCGCCAGCAGCCTCCGACTAGCGGGAGTCCACGAGCAGTACTTC.

V usage is TRBV6-6 and J usage is TRBJ2-3; 9 nucleotides align to TRBD1. In germline, CDR1 is MNHNY, CDR2 SVGAGI (reference sequence). The ends lost 6 bases at V and 5 bases at J; junction bases unmatched: 6. This CDR3 comprises 14 residues. The CDR3 region is CASRGQGFGDTQYF. CDR3 sequence (DNA): TGTGCCAGCAGGGGACAGGGTTTTGGAGATACGCAGTATTTT.

The genes are TRBV30 and TRBJ1-1; perhaps TRBD1 as D (5 bases). The CDR3 runs 14 residues. The V gene's germline CDR1 is GTSNPN and CDR2 SVGIG (reference sequence). The ends were cut back, 0 bases at V and 4 bases at J, with 12 bases in the middle. The CDR3 DNA reads TGTGCCTGGAGTGTATCAGGGTGGAGCACTGAAGCTTTCTTT. Translated, it gives CAWSVSGWSTEAFF. The whole variable domain, remainder taken from reference TRBV30 and TRBJ1-1, is SQTIHQWPATLVQPVGSPLSLECTVEGTSNPNLYWYRQAAGRGLQLLFYSVGIGQISSEVPQNLSASRPQDRQFILSSKKLLLSDSGFYLCAWSVSGWSTEAFFGQGTRLTVV.

V and J are TRBV7-3 and TRBJ1-2, with 8 bases matching TRBD1. The CDR3 extends over 15 amino acids. Per the germline V gene, CDR1 is SGHTA and CDR2 is FQGTGA. V lost 5 bases and J lost 1; bases outside the gene matches: 6. CDR3 in amino acids: CASSPGTGINYGYTF. CDR3 in DNA: TGTGCCAGCAGCCCGGGGACAGGCATTAACTATGGCTACACCTTC.

The V call is TRBV25-1, the J call TRBJ2-7; tentative D call: TRBD1 (6 bases). V dropped 4 bases and J dropped 2 bases, with 9 bases sitting between them. The CDR3 runs 13 residues. Germline loops: CDR1 MGHDK, CDR2 SYGVNS. CDR3: CASSVGQTYEQYF. Here the CDR3 DNA reads TGTGCCAGCAGTGTGGGACAAACCTACGAGCAGTACTTC.

V is TRBV24-1 and J is TRBJ1-1; D possibly corresponds to TRBD1 (5 bases). With 11 bases removed from V and 0 bases from J, the gap between germline ends came to 12 bases. The CDR3 runs 13 residues. Germline loops: CDR1 KGHDR, CDR2 SFDVKD. This CDR3 is CANPTGMNTEAFF. The CDR3, as DNA: TGTGCCAACCCTACAGGAATGAACACTGAAGCTTTCTTT.

The chain joins TRBV19 to TRBJ2-7, with TRBD2 matching over 15 bases. The CDR3 length is 16 residues. CDR1 is LNHDA, CDR2 SQIVND, per germline (reference sequence). V was pared by 6 bases and J by 0 bases, with 3 bases of the junction left unmatched. The CDR3 DNA reads TGTGCCAGTAGGGGGACTAGCGGGAGGAGCTCCTACGAGCAGTACTTC. This gives the protein CASRGTSGRSSYEQYF.

The J gene is TRBJ1-1, the V gene TRBV5-1, with a tentative D call TRBD1 (6 bases). CDR1 is SGHRS and CDR2 is YFSETQ in the germline V gene. This CDR3 is built from 13 residues. Trimming took 4 bases from V and 4 from J, leaving 11 bases between them. Written as DNA, the CDR3 is TGCGCCAGCAGCCCCGGACAGCGCACTGAAGCTTTCTTT. It yields the protein CASSPGQRTEAFF.

The chain recombines TRBV7-8 with TRBJ2-1; TRBD2 aligns across 8 bases. V lost 0 bases, J lost 2 bases, and 6 bases stayed unmatched. In germline, CDR1 is SGHVS, CDR2 FQNEAQ. This CDR3 is 17 amino acids long. The CDR3 DNA sequence: TGTGCCAGCAGCTTAGCCGCCGGGACTAGGCCCTACAATGAGCAGTTCTTC. Protein product: CASSLAAGTRPYNEQFF.

The chain uses TRBV23-1 and TRBJ1-1, with a tentative D call TRBD1 (6 bases). TRBV23-1 is treated as an ORF (open reading frame) with a function not yet certain. The CDR3 sequence is 11 residues long. The ends were cut back, 8 bases at V and 7 bases at J, with 11 bases in the middle. In nucleotides, the CDR3 is TGCGCCAGCGACCGGGACATTGAAGCTTTCTTT. It codes for CASDRDIEAFF.

The chain combines TRBV7-9 with TRBJ1-1; 9 positions match TRBD1. The CDR3 totals 14 residues. The V and J ends lost 4 bases and 2 bases, in that order; junction bases with no gene match: 2. CDR1 is SEHNR and CDR2 is FQNEAQ in the germline V gene (reference sequence). CDR3 protein: CASSSTGGNTEAFF. The CDR3 DNA follows: TGTGCCAGCAGCTCAACAGGGGGCAACACTGAAGCTTTCTTT.

With regard to this clone: At the DNA level, this CDR3 is encoded by other sequences in the same sample as well. The chain recombines TRBV15 with TRBJ1-1, with 7 bases that match TRBD1. The CDR3 totals 13 residues. Trimming took 1 base from V and 4 from J; bases not matched to a gene: 0. Germline lookup yields CDR1 LNHNV and CDR2 YYDKDF (reference sequence). CDR3 nucleotide sequence: TGTGCCACCAGCAGAGCAGGGGGCACTGAAGCTTTCTTT. Encoded protein: CATSRAGGTEAFF.

This rearrangement joins TRBV10-3 to TRBJ1-5, with D maybe TRBD1 (5 bases). Germline lookup yields CDR1 ENHRY and CDR2 SYGVKD. Trimming removed 3 bases at V and 3 bases at J, with 15 bases between. This CDR3 is 16 amino acids long. CDR3 DNA: TGTGCCATCAGTGAATCTGGAACAGGTAACAATCAGCCCCAGCATTTT. It encodes CAISESGTGNNQPQHF.

This clone showed up just a few times. The chain is built from TRBV11-1 and TRBJ2-7, with D tentatively TRBD2 (6 bases). The CDR3 is 15 amino acids. Per germline, CDR1 SGHAT and CDR2 FQDESV (reference sequence). V was clipped by 1 base and J by 2 bases, with 12 bases between them. CDR3 bases: TGTGCCAGCAGCTTAGTAGGACTACCAACCTACGAGCAGTACTTC. Encoded protein: CASSLVGLPTYEQYF.

The genes are TRBV19 and TRBJ2-1; tentative D call: TRBD2 (6 bases). The V and J ends lost 7 bases and 0 bases respectively, with 10 bases between them. The CDR3 runs to 14 residues. The germline CDR1 and CDR2 sequences are LNHDA and SQIVND (reference sequence). CDR3 nucleotides: TGTGCCAGTACGCGGGGCAGCTCCTACAATGAGCAGTTCTTC. As protein: CASTRGSSYNEQFF.

This clone was observed a handful of times. The V call is TRBV19, the J call TRBJ1-5; no clear D. Germline lookup yields CDR1 LNHDA and CDR2 SQIVND (reference sequence). With 2 bases removed from V and 3 bases from J, the gap between germline ends came to 8 bases. The CDR3 length is 14 residues. In DNA form, the CDR3 reads TGTGCCAGTAGTATAAAACACCTCAATCAGCCCCAGCATTTT. This sequence encodes CASSIKHLNQPQHF.

The chain employs TRBV4-1 and TRBJ2-7, with D possibly TRBD2 on 6 matching bases. This CDR3 region has 16 residues. Germline assignment: CDR1 MGHRA and CDR2 YSYEKL. Trimming took 1 base from V and 0 from J, leaving 13 bases between them. DNA for the CDR3: TGCGCCAGCAGCCAAGGGCATGATAGCGGCTCCTACGAGCAGTACTTC. Its translation: CASSQGHDSGSYEQYF.

The rearrangement uses TRBV29-1 and TRBJ2-1; TRBD2 aligns across 8 bases. The length of the CDR3 is 15 residues. Germline assignment: CDR1 SQVTM and CDR2 ANQGSEA. J lost 7 bases, V lost 2 bases, and 10 bases had no gene match. In DNA, the CDR3 is TGCAGCGTTGAAAAGGGACTAGTTACCGTGAATGAGCAGTTCTTC. Its protein product is CSVEKGLVTVNEQFF.

The chain combines TRBV6-2 or TRBV6-3 with TRBJ2-1; TRBD2 agrees at 11 bases. CDR1 and CDR2 from the germline V gene are MNHEY and SVGEGT. V trimming: 3 bases; J trimming: 8 bases; junction bases outside the gene matches: 9. CDR3 length: 16 residues. CDR3 sequence (DNA): TGTGCCAGCAGTTATGCCCTAGCGGGAGGTCAGGATGAGCAGTTCTTC. Encoded protein: CASSYALAGGQDEQFF.

CDR3 in amino acids: CASSDRGRGDTQYF. CDR3 sequence (DNA): TGTGCCAGCAGTGATAGGGGGCGCGGGGATACGCAGTATTTT. The rearrangement uses TRBV2 and TRBJ2-3, with 7 bases that match TRBD1. The CDR3 runs 14 residues. Germline V gene lookup returns CDR1 SNHLY and CDR2 FYNNEI. The ends lost 3 bases at V and 6 bases at J; junction bases unmatched: 6. Full variable domain (outside the CDR3, taken from reference TRBV2 and TRBJ2-3): EPEVTQTPSHQVTQMGQEVILRCVPISNHLYFYWYRQILGQKVEFLVSFYNNEISEKSEIFDDQFSVERPDGSNFTLKIRSTKLEDSAMYFCASSDRGRGDTQYFGPGTRLTVL.

The gene calls are TRBV3-1 (or the pseudogene TRBV3-2) and TRBJ1-4; D is possibly TRBD1 (5 bases). From germline, CDR1 is LGHDT and CDR2 YNNKEL (reference sequence). CDR3 length: 14 residues. Between the trimmed V and J ends, which lost 6 bases and 8 bases, there was a span of 16 bases. CDR3 sequence (DNA): TGTGCCAGCAGTCAGGGATCCCGTAACGAAAAACTGTTTTTT. It yields the protein CASSQGSRNEKLFF.

This clone was counted once. J is TRBJ2-3 and V is TRBV11-1, with TRBD2 matching over 11 bases. The V gene end was trimmed by 5 bases and the J gene end by 3 bases; junction bases not matched to a gene: 7. The CDR3 contains 16 residues. Germline V gene data show CDR1 as SGHAT and CDR2 as FQDESV (reference sequence). Here the CDR3 reads CASSHRVAGGTDTQYF. CDR3 DNA: TGTGCCAGCAGCCACCGGGTAGCGGGAGGGACAGATACGCAGTATTTT.

V and J are TRBV5-1 and TRBJ2-2; 8 bases are shared with TRBD1. CDR3 length equals 16 residues. J gave up 5 bases and V 4 bases, and 10 bases lay outside the gene matches. CDR1 and CDR2 (germline): SGHRS, YFSETQ. Here the CDR3 DNA reads TGCGCCAGCAGCGACCCGGGACAGGAGGTTACCGGGGAGCTGTTTTTT. Translated: CASSDPGQEVTGELFF. Filled out from reference TRBV5-1 and TRBJ2-2, the complete variable domain reads KAGVTQTPRYLIKTRGQQVTLSCSPISGHRSVSWYQQTPGQGLQFLFEYFSETQRNKGNFPGRFSGRQFSNSRSEMNVSTLELGDSALYLCASSDPGQEVTGELFFGEGSRLTVL.

The chain joins TRBV12-5 to TRBJ2-5; TRBD1 might be the D (5 bases). The CDR3 is 13 amino acids. The germline V gene encodes CDR1 LGHNT and CDR2 FRNRAP. The V and J ends lost 7 bases and 4 bases respectively, with 13 bases between them. The CDR3 nucleotides read TGTGCTAGTGCCTATTGGCAGGGAGAGACCCAGTACTTC. This translates into CASAYWQGETQYF.

This chain uses TRBV28 with TRBJ2-2, with 7 bases lining up with TRBD1. V gave up 3 bases and J gave up 3 bases; unmatched junction bases: 4. CDR1 MDHEN and CDR2 SYDVKM come from the germline V gene. The CDR3 has 15 amino acids. In nucleotides, the CDR3 is TGTGCCAGCAGTTTTAGCGACAGGGACACCGGGGAGCTGTTTTTT. Its translation: CASSFSDRDTGELFF.